A single sample is the source of the 22 T cell receptor beta chains below, sequenced in a study of identical twins. Each CDR3 protein is one row after TCRdb ran MiXCR on the 5' RACE reads. The sample has about 530,000 distinct CDR3 sequences, around 22% seen once. These data are also associated with another study on yellow fever vaccine responses in identical twins.

The sample taken for sequencing was CD4+ T cells sorted from blood. The receptors originated from a woman aged 18-29 years in good health.

This clonotype was observed a few times. As DNA, the CDR3 is TGTGCCAGCAGCTTTCCGGGACAGGGGGCGAACACCGGGGAGCTGTTTTTT. This gives the protein CASSFPGQGANTGELFF. The V gene is TRBV7-8, the J gene TRBJ2-2, with 11 nucleotides matching TRBD1. Germline loops: CDR1 SGHVS, CDR2 FQNEAQ. This CDR3 is built from 17 residues. After removal of 3 bases from V and 0 bases from J, the junction contained 3 bases not matched to a gene.

This clonotype was seen a handful of times. Here the CDR3 reads CASSLLLSGGPNEQFF. The CDR3 nucleotides are TGCGCCAGCAGCTTGCTTCTTAGCGGGGGACCAAATGAGCAGTTCTTC. The chain has TRBV5-1 and TRBJ2-1; 9 bases are shared with TRBD2. This CDR3 has 16 amino acids. V shed 1 base and J 7 bases; nucleotides not matched to a gene: 9. CDR1 is SGHRS, CDR2 YFSETQ, per germline.

This sequence joins TRBV28 and TRBJ1-1, with 9 bases that match TRBD1. The J segment lost 1 base and the V segment lost 7 bases, leaving 13 bases of the junction unmatched. The germline CDR1 and CDR2 sequences are MDHEN and SYDVKM. The CDR3 is 17 residues long. The CDR3 DNA is TGTGCCAGCACCCCCGCGACAGGGGGGTTGAAGAACACTGAAGCTTTCTTT. Amino acids: CASTPATGGLKNTEAFF.

The chain carries TRBV15 and TRBJ2-1; 7 bases match TRBD2. The CDR3 runs to 17 residues. Germline V gene lookup returns CDR1 LNHNV and CDR2 YYDKDF (reference sequence). With 3 bases clipped from V and 0 bases from J, the junction kept 8 bases outside the gene matches. The CDR3 DNA is TGTGCCACCAGCAGCCGACTAGCAACAAGCTCCTACAATGAGCAGTTCTTC. Translation gives CATSSRLATSSYNEQFF.

The gene calls are TRBV24-1 and TRBJ1-1, with TRBD1 matching 9 bases. With 7 bases clipped from V and 6 bases from J, the junction kept 11 bases outside the gene matches. CDR3 length: 15 amino acids. Germline CDR1 reads KGHDR; CDR2 reads SFDVKD. CDR3 region: CATRPGGTGKAEAFF. Written as DNA, the CDR3 is TGTGCCACCAGACCAGGAGGGACAGGGAAGGCTGAAGCTTTCTTT.

A few counts support this clonotype. The V gene is TRBV5-1, the J gene TRBJ2-1; D is possibly TRBD1 (6 bases). The length of the CDR3 is 16 residues. Germline V lookup: CDR1 SGHRS, CDR2 YFSETQ. V was shortened by 2 bases and J by 6 bases, with 18 bases between the two germline ends. CDR3 protein: CASSLNPGHPGNEQFF. CDR3 DNA: TGCGCCAGCAGCTTAAATCCGGGACATCCTGGCAATGAGCAGTTCTTC.

This clonotype has at least ten counts. The rearrangement joins TRBV5-1 to TRBJ2-2, with D perhaps given as TRBD1 or TRBD2 (5 bases each). V lost 1 base and J 8 bases, leaving 12 bases between the germline ends. Germline V gives CDR1 SGHRS, CDR2 YFSETQ. The length of the CDR3 is 14 residues. The CDR3 coding sequence is TGCGCCAGCAGCTTGACAGAGGGGCCTGGGGAGCTGTTTTTT. This encodes CASSLTEGPGELFF.

The chain joins TRBV5-1 to TRBJ2-3, with 8 bases fitting TRBD2. Germline V gives CDR1 SGHRS, CDR2 YFSETQ. V shed 0 bases and J 2 bases; nucleotides not matched to a gene: 5. The CDR3 loop spans 16 amino acids. The CDR3 reads CASSLASGSHTDTQYF. The CDR3 DNA reads TGCGCCAGCAGCTTGGCCAGCGGGAGCCACACAGATACGCAGTATTTT.

About this clonotype itself: This may arise from a read error, as a much more abundant clone is one base away. The CDR3 sequence: CASSFAPDTQYF. The DNA of the CDR3 is TGTGCCAGCAGCTTCGCCCCAGATACGCAGTATTTT. The V and J genes are TRBV11-3 and TRBJ2-3; D is uncertain. The germline CDR1 and CDR2 sequences are SGHNT and YENEEA. Trimming took 3 bases from V and 4 from J, leaving 5 bases between them. The CDR3 runs to 12 residues.

The rearrangement links TRBV15 to TRBJ2-1; the D is unclear. The CDR3 runs 12 residues. Germline loops: CDR1 LNHNV, CDR2 YYDKDF (reference sequence). V lost 0 bases to trimming and J lost 7 bases, with 4 bases between them. CDR3 protein: CATSRDLNEQFF. CDR3 nucleotide sequence: TGTGCCACCAGCAGAGATTTAAATGAGCAGTTCTTC.

DNA for the CDR3: TGTGCCAGTAGTAGGAATACAGGGTCCGGGGAGCTGTTTTTT. Its protein is CASSRNTGSGELFF. V usage is TRBV19 and J usage is TRBJ2-2; TRBD1 might be the D (6 bases). Germline values: CDR1 LNHDA, CDR2 SQIVND (reference sequence). The germline V and J ends were trimmed by 4 bases and 6 bases, with 12 bases remaining between them. This CDR3 is built from 14 residues. The full variable domain, with the rest looked up from reference TRBV19 and TRBJ2-2, is DGGITQSPKYLFRKEGQNVTLSCEQNLNHDAMYWYRQDPGQGLRLIYYSQIVNDFQKGDIAEGYSVSREKKESFPLTVTSAQKNPTAFYLCASSRNTGSGELFFGEGSRLTVL.

This clonotype was counted ten times or more. The junction departs from germline at one end; a sequencing error may be responsible. The chain has TRBV12-3 or TRBV12-4 and TRBJ2-1; 9 bases agree with TRBD2. The CDR3 is 14 amino acids. CDR3 nucleotides: TGTGCCAGCAGTGTAGCGGGAGCCTGGAATGAGCAGTTCTTC. Its protein product is CASSVAGAWNEQFF.

Ten or more counts support this clonotype. The rearrangement joins TRBV5-1 to TRBJ1-1, with D unclear. This CDR3 is 13 amino acids long. The V gene's germline CDR1 is SGHRS and CDR2 YFSETQ. V lost 2 bases and J lost 1, with 6 bases in between. CDR3 in amino acids: CASSFDPNTEAFF. CDR3 sequence (DNA): TGCGCCAGCAGCTTTGACCCGAACACTGAAGCTTTCTTT.

This rearrangement joins TRBV12-3 or TRBV12-4 to TRBJ1-1; possibly TRBD1 for D (5 bases). The CDR3 runs to 15 residues. Trimming removed 6 bases at V and 6 bases at J, with 20 bases between. Here the CDR3 reads CASSQTGTAGAEAFF. In DNA, the CDR3 is TGTGCCAGCAGCCAGACCGGGACCGCCGGGGCTGAAGCTTTCTTT.

The CDR3 protein is CASKIMNTEAFF. The CDR3 DNA is TGTGCCAGCAAGATCATGAACACTGAAGCTTTCTTT. The V and J genes are TRBV12-3 or TRBV12-4 and TRBJ1-1; no clear D. The length of the CDR3 is 12 residues. V shed 7 bases and J shed 0 bases, with 6 bases lying between them.

This sequence joins TRBV10-2 and TRBJ2-1; D ambiguous. The CDR3 spans 13 residues. Germline V gene sequence: CDR1 WSHSY, CDR2 SAAADI. Trimming took 6 bases from V and 10 from J, leaving 16 bases between them. CDR3 protein: CASRSETPWEQFF. CDR3 DNA sequence: TGCGCCAGCAGATCGGAGACGCCCTGGGAGCAGTTCTTC.

This clonotype was seen a few times. The rearrangement uses TRBV5-1 and TRBJ2-1; D may match TRBD1 or TRBD2 (5 bases each). V lost 1 base and J 5 bases, leaving 10 bases between the germline ends. CDR3 size: 14 residues. The germline CDR1 and CDR2 sequences are SGHRS and YFSETQ. The CDR3 DNA sequence: TGCGCCAGCAGCTTGTTGGGGGTTGACAATGAGCAGTTCTTC. This codes for CASSLLGVDNEQFF.

In its sample, this clonotype was seen many times. The chain couples TRBV15 to TRBJ1-4; D ambiguous. Trimming stripped 0 bases from V and 7 bases from J, with 6 bases between. The CDR3 loop spans 13 amino acids. In germline, CDR1 is LNHNV, CDR2 YYDKDF (reference sequence). The CDR3 bases are TGTGCCACCAGCAGAGATCCGGGTGAAAAACTGTTTTTT. Protein product: CATSRDPGEKLFF.

This chain connects TRBV24-1 to TRBJ2-3, with a possible D match to TRBD1 (6 bases). V lost 7 bases and J lost 0, with 10 bases in between. CDR1 is KGHDR, CDR2 SFDVKD, per germline. This CDR3 contains 14 residues. The CDR3 sequence is CATRSTGSTDTQYF. As DNA, the CDR3 is TGTGCCACCAGAAGCACAGGGAGCACAGATACGCAGTATTTT.

This sequence joins TRBV9 and TRBJ2-4; D might be TRBD1 or TRBD2, each matching 5 bases. This CDR3 has 16 residues. CDR1 is SGDLS, CDR2 YYNGEE, per germline. V gave up 4 bases and J gave up 0 bases, with 14 bases separating them. CDR3 loop: CASSLQDSIAKNIQYF. The CDR3 DNA reads TGTGCCAGCAGCCTACAGGACTCAATAGCCAAAAACATTCAGTACTTC. Filled out from reference TRBV9 and TRBJ2-4, the complete variable domain reads DSGVTQTPKHLITATGQRVTLRCSPRSGDLSVYWYQQSLDQGLQFLIQYYNGEERAKGNILERFSAQQFPDLHSELNLSSLELGDSALYFCASSLQDSIAKNIQYFGAGTRLSVL.

The sample holds a few counts of this clonotype. The chain couples TRBV6-5 to TRBJ1-1; 7 nucleotides match TRBD1. The length of the CDR3 is 16 residues. Germline V gene lookup returns CDR1 MNHEY and CDR2 SVGAGI. Unmatched junction bases numbered 13, after V lost 3 bases and J lost 6 bases. The CDR3: CASSYSMRAGQAEAFF. The CDR3 DNA sequence: TGTGCCAGCAGTTATTCGATGAGGGCCGGACAGGCTGAAGCTTTCTTT.

This clonotype was seen a few times. V usage is TRBV21-1 and J usage is TRBJ1-2. TRBV21-1 is designated a pseudogene. This CDR3 spans 12 amino acids. The CDR3 protein is CASSNQIYGYTF. As DNA, the CDR3 is TGTGCCAGCAGCAATCAGATCTATGGCTACACCTTC.